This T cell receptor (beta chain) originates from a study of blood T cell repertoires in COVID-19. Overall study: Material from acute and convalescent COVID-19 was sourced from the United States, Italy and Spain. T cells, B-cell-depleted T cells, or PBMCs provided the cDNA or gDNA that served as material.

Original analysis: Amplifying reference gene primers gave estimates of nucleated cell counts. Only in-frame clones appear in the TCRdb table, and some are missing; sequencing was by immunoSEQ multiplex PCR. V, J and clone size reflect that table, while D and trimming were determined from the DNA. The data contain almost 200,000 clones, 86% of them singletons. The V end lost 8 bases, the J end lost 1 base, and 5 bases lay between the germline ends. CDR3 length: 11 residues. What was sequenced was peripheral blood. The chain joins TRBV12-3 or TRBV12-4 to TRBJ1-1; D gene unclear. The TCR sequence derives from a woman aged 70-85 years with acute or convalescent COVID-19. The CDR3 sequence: CASAENTEAFF. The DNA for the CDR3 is TGTGCCAGCGCGGAGAACACTGAAGCTTTCTTT.